Below are 7 T cell receptor beta chains sequenced from a single sample in a study of PD-1 blockade in classical Hodgkin lymphoma (dated by TCRdb to 2020 to 2022). The time point label, read with the paper, signifies: cycle 2 day 1 (C2D1) of nivolumab. All trial patients had relapsed after autologous stem cell transplantation, with cohorts A, B and C differing in prior brentuximab vedotin exposure. Library method: the immunoSEQ multiplex PCR assay. TCRdb limited this immuneACCESS table to in-frame rearrangements with V and J called. A share of clones is missing; checked studies link under half to unresolved V genes, and the rest is unexplained. For this sample the table gives about 58,000 clones, of which around 93% were detected only once. The ten largest clones add up to 10% of the sample. The specimen comprised peripheral blood mononuclear cells (PBMCs), sampled before the second cycle of nivolumab. The receptors shown here come from a human donor with classical Hodgkin lymphoma.

V is TRBV6-5 and J is TRBJ2-7; a possible D gene is TRBD1 (6 bases). This CDR3 contains 14 residues. The ends were cut back, 6 bases at V and 2 bases at J, with 14 bases in the middle. Germline loops: CDR1 MNHEY, CDR2 SVGAGI. CDR3: CASRLSGTTYEQYF. For the CDR3, the DNA is TGTGCCAGCAGGTTATCAGGGACAACCTACGAGCAGTACTTC.

This chain connects TRBV29-1 to TRBJ2-7; 7 bases fit TRBD1. CDR1 is SQVTM, CDR2 ANQGSEA, per germline. This CDR3 region has 12 residues. Trimming took 7 bases from V and 0 from J; bases not matched to a gene: 3. The CDR3 is CSARQGSYEQYF. The CDR3, as DNA: TGCAGCGCCCGACAGGGCTCCTACGAGCAGTACTTC.

The chain has TRBV6-6 and TRBJ1-2, with D possibly matching TRBD1 (6 bases). V lost 6 bases to trimming and J lost 8 bases, with 13 bases between them. The CDR3 sequence is 12 residues long. The V gene's germline CDR1 is MNHNY and CDR2 SVGAGI (reference sequence). The CDR3 nucleotides are TGTGCCAGCAGGGCCACAGGGTACGGCTACACCTTC. Its protein product is CASRATGYGYTF.

The chain recombines TRBV7-2 with TRBJ2-7, with no clear D. Germline V gives CDR1 SGHTA, CDR2 FQGNSA. This CDR3 comprises 13 residues. With 5 bases removed from V and 5 bases from J, the gap between germline ends came to 13 bases. The chain's CDR3 is CASSNRSPHEQYF. For the CDR3, the DNA is TGTGCCAGCAGCAACCGGAGTCCCCACGAGCAGTACTTC.

The rearrangement uses TRBV6-5 and TRBJ2-7; D uncertain. The CDR3 loop spans 14 amino acids. The germline CDR1 and CDR2 sequences are MNHEY and SVGAGI. V was clipped by 2 bases and J by 2 bases, with 10 bases between them. The CDR3 DNA is TGTGCCAGCAGTTACGGCCAGGAGACCTACGAGCAGTACTTC. Translating it yields CASSYGQETYEQYF.

This chain joins TRBV25-1 and TRBJ2-5; D is unclear. The CDR3 is 13 amino acids. Trimming took off 1 base at V and 5 bases at J, with 8 bases between the two ends. The V gene's germline CDR1 is MGHDK and CDR2 SYGVNS. CDR3 residues: CASSEFLGETQYF. The CDR3 DNA is TGTGCCAGCAGTGAATTTCTTGGGGAGACCCAGTACTTC.

The genes are TRBV21-1 and TRBJ2-3; no check of the table's D call, TRBD2, against the DNA was made. TRBV21-1 corresponds to a pseudogene. This CDR3 contains 22 residues. The CDR3: CASSKDYDSTSGEYENTDTQYF. The CDR3 DNA sequence: TGTGCCAGCAGCAAAGATTATGATTCGACTAGCGGGGAATATGAGAACACAGATACGCAGTATTTT.